These T cell receptor beta chains were read from a single sample in a study of Ad26.COV2.S vaccination and SARS-CoV-2 variants. Assay used: immunoSEQ multiplex PCR; TCRdb lists only in-frame clones, some missing. The sample lists about 240,000 clones, 85% to 90% seen once, with 9.5% to 12% in the top ten. The material sequenced was peripheral blood, taken in a trial of Ad26.COV2.S vaccine versus placebo. The source is a person between 18 and 65 years old who received the Ad26.COV2.S COVID-19 vaccine or a placebo. CDR3s include the opening cysteine and the closing phenylalanine or tryptophan. D genes are given only for firm matches. Clone size, where shown, is once, few, many, or a class for clones that have expanded.

>TRBJ1-5|-|12|TRBD1|TRBV12-3/TRBV12-4
CASSHDRVRIYF
TGTGCCAGCAGTCATGACAGGGTCCGGATTTATTTT
>TRBJ1-2|-|14|-|TRBV6-2/TRBV6-3
CASSYLRGFGGYTF
TGTGCCAGCAGCTATTTAAGGGGCTTTGGTGGCTACACCTTC
>TRBJ2-7|-|14|-|TRBV18
CASSPPAVHYEQYF
TGTGCCAGCTCACCACCGGCAGTGCACTACGAGCAGTACTTC
>TRBJ2-7|-|15|-|TRBV6-6
CASSSKEQWDYEQYF
TGTGCCAGCAGTTCGAAGGAGCAGTGGGACTACGAGCAGTACTTC
>TRBJ2-2|-|12|-|TRBV27
CASSFVGGELFF
TGTGCCAGCAGTTTTGTGGGTGGGGAGCTGTTTTTT
>TRBJ2-5|-|13|-|TRBV27
CASTPVSGETQYF
TGTGCCAGCACCCCCGTGAGTGGAGAGACCCAGTACTTC
>TRBJ2-3|-|16|-|TRBV19
CASTLDWTSPADTQYF
TGTGCCAGTACCCTAGACTGGACAAGTCCGGCGGATACGCAGTATTTT
>TRBJ1-5|-|13|-|TRBV28
CASGLYSNQPQHF
TGTGCCAGCGGCTTATATAGCAATCAGCCCCAGCATTTT
>TRBJ2-7|-|16|-|TRBV11-2
CASSTLPTTGAYEQYF
TGTGCCAGCAGCACACTTCCCACGACGGGAGCCTACGAGCAGTACTTC
>TRBJ2-7|-|14|-|TRBV24-1
CATSDPGPYYEQYF
TGTGCCACCAGTGACCCGGGACCGTACTACGAGCAGTACTTC
>TRBJ2-7|-|14|-|TRBV21-1
CASSPRDRAYEQYF
TGTGCCAGCAGCCCCCGGGACAGGGCCTACGAGCAGTACTTC
>TRBJ2-2|once|18|-|TRBV7-9
CASSFLPGGALFAGELFF
TGTGCCAGCAGCTTCTTGCCAGGTGGGGCGCTTTTCGCCGGGGAGCTGTTTTTT
>TRBJ2-1|-|22|TRBD2|TRBV19
CASSRGVLGVAGGVSSYNEQFF
TGTGCCAGTAGTAGGGGGGTACTAGGGGTAGCGGGAGGGGTAAGCTCCTACAATGAGCAGTTCTTC
>TRBJ2-2|-|18|TRBD2|TRBV30
CAWSVWLAGDANTGELFF
TGTGCCTGGAGTGTATGGCTAGCGGGGGACGCGAACACCGGGGAGCTGTTTTTT
>TRBJ2-5|-|14|-|TRBV5-1
CASSLGGPQETQYF
TGCGCCAGCAGCTTGGGAGGTCCTCAAGAGACCCAGTACTTC
>TRBJ2-2|-|14|TRBD2|TRBV6-4
CASGSGGNTGELFF
TGTGCCAGCGGGAGCGGGGGTAACACCGGGGAGCTGTTTTTT
>TRBJ1-3|-|13|-|TRBV28
CASSFRAGNTIYF
TGTGCCAGCAGTTTCAGGGCTGGAAACACCATATATTTT
>TRBJ2-7|-|16|-|TRBV6-5
CASSYSSGTLPPEQYF
TGTGCCAGCAGTTACTCGAGTGGGACGCTCCCCCCCGAGCAGTACTTC
>TRBJ2-2|-|11|-|TRBV29-1
CSVEGPGELFF
TGCAGCGTTGAAGGTCCCGGGGAGCTGTTTTTT
>TRBJ1-6|-|16|TRBD1|TRBV28
CASSKQGGQGNSPLHF
TGTGCCAGCAGCAAACAGGGGGGTCAGGGTAATTCACCCCTCCACTTT
>TRBJ2-5|-|17|TRBD2|TRBV25-1
CASSQSGLAEKQETQYF
TGTGCCAGCAGTCAATCGGGACTAGCGGAAAAACAAGAGACCCAGTACTTC
>TRBJ2-5|-|16|TRBD2|TRBV5-3
CARSVQLAGNMETQYF
TGTGCCAGAAGCGTCCAACTAGCGGGGAACATGGAGACCCAGTACTTC
>TRBJ2-3|-|15|-|TRBV6-6
CASSYPGVVPDTQYF
TGTGCCAGCAGTTACCCGGGGGTGGTTCCAGATACGCAGTATTTT
>TRBJ2-3|few|17|-|TRBV19
CASSIDSTPGGSDTQYF
TGTGCCAGTAGTATAGATAGTACACCCGGAGGTTCAGATACGCAGTATTTT
>TRBJ2-7|-|14|TRBD1|TRBV5-1
CASSLGQGIYEQYF
TGCGCCAGCAGCCTCGGACAGGGGATATACGAGCAGTACTTC
>TRBJ2-1|-|14|-|TRBV6-4
CASSVQAGTNEQFF
TGTGCCAGCAGTGTGCAGGCCGGGACCAATGAGCAGTTCTTC
>TRBJ2-3|-|14|-|TRBV30
CAWGLTGHTDTQYF
TGTGCCTGGGGGTTAACAGGGCACACAGATACGCAGTATTTT
>TRBJ2-7|-|15|TRBD2|TRBV3-1/TRBV3-2
CASSHGGLGLYEQYF
TGTGCCAGCAGCCATGGAGGACTAGGCCTCTACGAGCAGTACTTC
>TRBJ2-7|-|13|-|TRBV29-1
CSVEGTSYYEQYF
TGCAGCGTTGAGGGGACATCCTACTACGAGCAGTACTTC
>TRBJ1-4|once|14|-|TRBV18
CASSPRTEGEKLFF
TGTGCCAGCTCACCACGGACAGAGGGGGAAAAACTGTTTTTT
>TRBJ2-1|-|15|TRBD2|TRBV7-2
CASILRTSGRDEQFF
TGTGCCAGCATCCTAAGGACTAGCGGGAGGGATGAGCAGTTCTTC
>TRBJ2-3|-|16|TRBD1|TRBV7-9
CASSRTGGALTDTQYF
TGTGCCAGCAGCAGGACAGGGGGCGCGCTAACAGATACGCAGTATTTT
>TRBJ1-1|-|11|-|TRBV3-1/TRBV3-2
CASSQGWEAFF
TGTGCCAGCAGCCAAGGTTGGGAAGCTTTCTTT
>TRBJ2-1|-|17|TRBD2|TRBV7-2
CASSLAVGSGNHNEQFF
TGTGCCAGCAGCTTAGCGGTTGGTAGCGGGAACCACAATGAGCAGTTCTTC
>TRBJ2-1|-|16|-|TRBV3-1/TRBV3-2
CASSQFPVGQNNEQFF
TGTGCCAGCAGCCAATTCCCCGTCGGACAGAACAATGAGCAGTTCTTC
>TRBJ2-2|-|18|TRBD2|TRBV18
CASSPSSGSPSYTGELFF
TGTGCCAGCTCACCCTCTAGCGGGAGCCCCTCGTATACCGGGGAGCTGTTTTTT
>TRBJ2-1|-|12|TRBD1|TRBV29-1
CSVGDRVNEQFF
TGCAGCGTTGGGGACAGGGTCAATGAGCAGTTCTTC
>TRBJ2-3|-|15|-|TRBV11-2
CASSFSGPGADTQYF
TGTGCCAGCAGCTTTAGCGGTCCGGGGGCAGATACGCAGTATTTT
>TRBJ2-1|-|17|TRBD2|TRBV30
CAWSARRTSGGAEEQFF
TGTGCCTGGAGTGCCCGGAGGACTAGCGGGGGGGCAGAAGAGCAGTTCTTC
>TRBJ2-3|-|15|-|TRBV7-8
CASSSSRSPRDTQYF
TGTGCCAGCAGCAGTAGCCGTTCCCCCAGGGATACGCAGTATTTT
>TRBJ2-7|-|15|-|TRBV6-5
CASRASLAGLLEQYF
TGTGCCAGCAGGGCTTCCCTAGCCGGTCTTTTGGAGCAGTACTTC
>TRBJ2-3|-|16|TRBD1|TRBV11-2
CASSPWTGGRTDTQYF
TGTGCCAGCAGCCCGTGGACAGGGGGTCGCACAGATACGCAGTATTTT
>TRBJ1-6|-|14|-|TRBV24-1
CATSDAGNNSPLHF
TGTGCCACCAGTGATGCGGGAAATAATTCACCCCTCCACTTT
>TRBJ1-5|-|15|-|TRBV27
CASSPALGRNQPQHF
TGTGCCAGCAGTCCAGCCCTGGGTAGGAATCAGCCCCAGCATTTT
>TRBJ2-2|-|14|TRBD1|TRBV2
CASRDRVLTGELFF
TGTGCCAGCAGGGACAGGGTATTGACCGGGGAGCTGTTTTTT
>TRBJ2-7|-|12|-|TRBV7-2
CASSLAAYEQYF
TGTGCCAGCAGCTTAGCCGCCTACGAGCAGTACTTC
>TRBJ1-2|-|15|-|TRBV6-5
CASSMLVRADYGYTF
TGTGCCAGCAGCATGCTAGTGCGGGCGGACTATGGCTACACCTTC
>TRBJ2-1|-|12|-|TRBV6-5
CASSYRRNEQFF
TGTGCCAGCAGTTACCGCAGGAATGAGCAGTTCTTC